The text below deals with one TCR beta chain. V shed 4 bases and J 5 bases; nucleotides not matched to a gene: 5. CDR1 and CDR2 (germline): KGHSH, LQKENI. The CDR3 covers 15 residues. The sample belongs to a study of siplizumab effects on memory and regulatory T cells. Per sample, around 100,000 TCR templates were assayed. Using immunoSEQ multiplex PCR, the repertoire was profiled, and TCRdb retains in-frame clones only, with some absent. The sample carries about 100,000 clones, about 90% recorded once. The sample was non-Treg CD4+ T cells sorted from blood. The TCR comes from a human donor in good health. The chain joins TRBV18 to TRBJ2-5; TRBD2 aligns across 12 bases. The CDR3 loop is CASSLRLAGVETQYF. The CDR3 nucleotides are TGTGCCAGCTCACTCCGACTAGCGGGAGTCGAGACCCAGTACTTC.